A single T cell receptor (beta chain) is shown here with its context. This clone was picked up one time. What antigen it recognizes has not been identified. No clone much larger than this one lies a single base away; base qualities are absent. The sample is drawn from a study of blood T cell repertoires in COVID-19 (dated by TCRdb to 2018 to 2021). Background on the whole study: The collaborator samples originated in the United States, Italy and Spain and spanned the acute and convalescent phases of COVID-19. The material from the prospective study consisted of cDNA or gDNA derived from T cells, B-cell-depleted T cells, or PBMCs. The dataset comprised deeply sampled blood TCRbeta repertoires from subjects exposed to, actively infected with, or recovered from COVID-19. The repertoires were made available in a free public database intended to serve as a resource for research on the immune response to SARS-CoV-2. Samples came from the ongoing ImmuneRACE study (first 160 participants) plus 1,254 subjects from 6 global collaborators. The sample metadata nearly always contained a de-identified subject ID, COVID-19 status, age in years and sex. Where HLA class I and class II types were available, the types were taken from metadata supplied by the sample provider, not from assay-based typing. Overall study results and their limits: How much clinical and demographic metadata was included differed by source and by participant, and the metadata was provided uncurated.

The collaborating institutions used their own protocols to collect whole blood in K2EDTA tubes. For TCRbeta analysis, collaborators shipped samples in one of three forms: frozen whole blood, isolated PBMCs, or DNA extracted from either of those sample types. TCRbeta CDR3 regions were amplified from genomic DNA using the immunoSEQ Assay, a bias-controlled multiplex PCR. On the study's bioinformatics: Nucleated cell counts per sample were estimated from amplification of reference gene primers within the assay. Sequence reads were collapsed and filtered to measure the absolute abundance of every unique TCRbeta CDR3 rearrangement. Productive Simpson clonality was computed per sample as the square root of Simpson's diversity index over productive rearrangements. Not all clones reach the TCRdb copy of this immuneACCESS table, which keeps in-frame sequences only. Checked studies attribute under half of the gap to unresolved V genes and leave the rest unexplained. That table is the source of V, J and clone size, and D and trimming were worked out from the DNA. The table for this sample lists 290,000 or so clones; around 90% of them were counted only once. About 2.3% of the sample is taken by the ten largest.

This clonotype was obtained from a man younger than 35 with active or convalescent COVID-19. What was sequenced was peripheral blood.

The CDR3 amino acid sequence is: CASKIPGGNTEAFF. The sequenced DNA: TGTGCCAGCAAAATTCCCGGGGGTAACACTGAAGCTTTCTTT. Recombination connected TRBV7-2 to TRBJ1-1; tentative D gene TRBD1, with 5 bases matching. V sheds 7 bases and J sheds 2 bases, leaving 14 bases between their ends. Counted from cysteine to phenylalanine, this CDR3 has 14 amino acids. Of all the DNA, just the CDR3 is kept, 42 bases in frame from base 1. CDR1 and CDR2, per the germline V gene, are SGHTA and FQGNSA.